These 27 T cell receptor beta chains came from one sample sequenced in a study of T cell repertoires in cytomegalovirus infection. TCRdb re-derived calls from the reads in MiXCR, one entry per CDR3 protein. There are about 740,000 distinct CDR3 sequences in the sample; under 40% occur only once, and 2.5% to 3.5% lies in the top ten. What was sequenced was PBMCs. The receptors shown here come from a human donor in good health (CMV status not recorded). Some clones in this sample may be carry-over from other donors' samples.

This clonotype showed up just a few times. J is TRBJ2-5 and V is TRBV10-3; D possibly corresponds to TRBD2 (5 bases). The germline V and J ends were trimmed by 7 bases and 7 bases, with 13 bases remaining between them. Per the germline V gene, CDR1 is ENHRY and CDR2 is SYGVKD. The CDR3 runs to 12 residues. The CDR3 bases are TGTGCCATCACCTCGGCTGAGGGGACCCAGTACTTC. Its translation is CAITSAEGTQYF.

The V call is TRBV12-3 or TRBV12-4, the J call TRBJ1-2; unclear D gene. The germline V and J ends were trimmed by 5 bases and 8 bases, with 12 bases remaining between them. The CDR3 has 12 amino acids. For the CDR3, the DNA is TGTGCCAGCAGTCCATTTACGAGGGGCTACACCTTC. Residues: CASSPFTRGYTF.

On this clonotype: The junction shows a germline mismatch at one end, possibly a read error. The chain recombines TRBV6-1 with TRBJ2-7; 7 nucleotides match TRBD1. The CDR3 extends over 13 amino acids. The germline V gene has CDR1 MNHNS and CDR2 SASEGT. The CDR3 reads CASRQGLMREHYF. DNA of the CDR3: TGTGCCAGCAGACAGGGGCTCATGAGGGAGCATTACTTC.

In its sample, this clonotype was seen many times. V gene TRBV12-3 or TRBV12-4 combines with J gene TRBJ2-7; D may be TRBD2 (5 bases). The CDR3 length is 14 residues. V shed 4 bases and J shed 3 bases, with 13 bases lying between them. The CDR3 nucleotides read TGTGCCAGCAGTTCCAACAAGAGGGTCTACGAGCAGTACTTC. Residues: CASSSNKRVYEQYF.

The chain recombines TRBV15 with TRBJ2-2; tentative D call: TRBD1 (6 bases). The CDR3 is made up of 15 amino acids. Trimming removed 5 bases at V and 7 bases at J, with 17 bases between. The germline gives CDR1 LNHNV, CDR2 YYDKDF (reference sequence). The CDR3 loop is CATSPARGYNGELFF. Written as DNA, the CDR3 is TGTGCCACCAGCCCGGCCAGGGGATACAACGGGGAGCTGTTTTTT.

In this sample, this clonotype turned up a few times. The CDR3 is CASSQESNLSPLHF. CDR3 nucleotide sequence: TGTGCCAGCAGCCAAGAATCGAATTTGTCACCCCTCCACTTT. The rearrangement links TRBV3-1 to TRBJ1-6; D is ambiguous. Trimming shortened V by 0 bases and J by 10 bases, and 10 bases separated the two germline ends. The CDR3 length is 14 residues. The germline V gene has CDR1 LGHDT and CDR2 YNNKEL (reference sequence).

This clonotype showed up many times. The J gene is TRBJ2-1, the V gene TRBV7-9; 7 nucleotides align to TRBD2. The germline CDR1 and CDR2 sequences are SEHNR and FQNEAQ (reference sequence). This CDR3 contains 15 residues. The V and J ends lost 5 bases and 4 bases, in that order; junction bases with no gene match: 8. CDR3 residues: CASSLRGGSYNEQFF. The CDR3 nucleotides read TGTGCCAGCAGCCTGAGGGGCGGGAGTTACAATGAGCAGTTCTTC.

This chain connects TRBV28 to TRBJ2-1; D ambiguous. This CDR3 comprises 16 residues. V lost 2 bases, J lost 0 bases, and 11 bases lay in between. CDR1 MDHEN and CDR2 SYDVKM come from the germline V gene. The CDR3: CASSLKAGSSYNEQFF. The CDR3 DNA reads as TGTGCCAGCAGTTTAAAGGCAGGCAGCTCCTACAATGAGCAGTTCTTC.

The rearrangement joins TRBV19 to TRBJ2-7; D ambiguous. V was pared by 6 bases and J by 5 bases, with 17 bases between. Germline V gene sequence: CDR1 LNHDA, CDR2 SQIVND (reference sequence). The CDR3 covers 14 residues. Here the CDR3 reads CASSRVPSINEQYF. The CDR3, as DNA: TGTGCCAGTAGCCGTGTCCCCTCAATCAACGAGCAGTACTTC.

Ten or more counts support this clonotype. This chain connects TRBV7-2 to TRBJ2-3; 13 nucleotides agree with TRBD2. This CDR3 has 18 amino acids. Germline V gives CDR1 SGHTA, CDR2 FQGNSA. Trimming cost V 5 bases and J 0 bases; bases outside gene matches: 8. This chain's CDR3 is CASSRRLAGGRSTDTQYF. The CDR3 DNA is TGTGCCAGCAGCCGCCGACTAGCGGGGGGCCGCAGCACAGATACGCAGTATTTT. Filled out from reference TRBV7-2 and TRBJ2-3, the complete variable domain reads GAGVSQSPSNKVTEKGKDVELRCDPISGHTALYWYRQSLGQGLEFLIYFQGNSAPDKSGLPSDRFSAERTGGSVSTLTIQRTQQEDSAVYLCASSRRLAGGRSTDTQYFGPGTRLTVL.

This clonotype was seen many times. CDR3 sequence reads: CASSPRPSYNYGYTF. The CDR3 bases are TGTGCCAGCAGCCCAAGACCCAGCTATAACTATGGCTACACCTTC. The chain employs TRBV7-9 and TRBJ1-2; unclear D gene. V shed 5 bases and J shed 1 base, with 14 bases lying between them. Germline loops: CDR1 SEHNR, CDR2 FQNEAQ (reference sequence). The CDR3 covers 15 residues. The full variable domain, rest sourced from reference TRBV7-9 and TRBJ1-2, is DTGVSQNPRHKITKRGQNVTFRCDPISEHNRLYWYRQTLGQGPEFLTYFQNEAQLEKSRLLSDRFSAERPKGSFSTLEIQRTEQGDSAMYLCASSPRPSYNYGYTFGSGTRLTVV.

The V and J genes are TRBV7-2 and TRBJ2-7, with 10 bases that match TRBD1. This CDR3 comprises 15 residues. Germline trimming cut 0 bases from V and 7 bases from J; bases unmatched to any gene: 6. The germline CDR1 and CDR2 sequences are SGHTA and FQGNSA. In DNA, the CDR3 is TGTGCCAGCAGCTTAGCGGGACAGGGGTTTAGGGAGCAGTACTTC. It translates to CASSLAGQGFREQYF.

V usage is TRBV20-1 and J usage is TRBJ2-1; 13 bases match TRBD2. Germline CDR1 DFQATT, CDR2 SNEGSKA (reference sequence). The CDR3 runs 14 residues. V was pared by 7 bases and J by 8 bases, with 8 bases of the junction left unmatched. The CDR3 nucleotides are TGCAGTGTTCCGACTAGCGGGAGGCCCGATGAGCAGTTCTTC. Translated, it gives CSVPTSGRPDEQFF.

There are many counts of this clonotype. The chain joins TRBV19 to TRBJ2-4; 10 bases are a match to TRBD1. The germline CDR1 and CDR2 sequences are LNHDA and SQIVND (reference sequence). Losses at the gene ends were 5 bases for V and 3 bases for J; bases not matched to a gene: 7. This CDR3 region has 16 residues. CDR3 sequence reads: CASSPRTGGVKNIQYF. The CDR3 DNA reads TGTGCCAGTAGTCCCAGGACAGGGGGTGTCAAAAACATTCAGTACTTC.

At least ten counts were recorded for this clonotype. The CDR3 DNA follows: TGTGCCAGCAGCCTCCGAATACAAAACACTGAAGCTTTCTTT. Protein: CASSLRIQNTEAFF. The chain uses TRBV7-2 and TRBJ1-1; D gene uncertain. The V and J ends lost 5 bases and 2 bases respectively, with 12 bases between them. This CDR3 region has 14 residues. Germline V CDR1 and CDR2: SGHTA, FQGNSA. The full variable domain, in which reference TRBV7-2 and TRBJ1-1 provide the parts outside the CDR3, is GAGVSQSPSNKVTEKGKDVELRCDPISGHTALYWYRQSLGQGLEFLIYFQGNSAPDKSGLPSDRFSAERTGGSVSTLTIQRTQQEDSAVYLCASSLRIQNTEAFFGQGTRLTVV.

The J gene is TRBJ1-2, the V gene TRBV12-3 or TRBV12-4, with a tentative D call TRBD1 (6 bases). This CDR3 contains 15 residues. V dropped 2 bases and J dropped 7 bases, with 17 bases sitting between them. In nucleotides, the CDR3 is TGTGCCAGCAGTTTATCGGGGTCCAGGGGTGGTGGCTACACCTTC. Translated: CASSLSGSRGGGYTF.

The rearrangement joins TRBV6-2 or TRBV6-3 to TRBJ2-7; either TRBD1 or TRBD2 may supply D (6 bases each). Germline assignment: CDR1 MNHEY and CDR2 SVGEGT. This CDR3 is built from 15 residues. V shed 5 bases and J shed 6 bases, with 20 bases lying between them. The CDR3 here is CASSRTGGAPGEQYF. The CDR3 coding sequence is TGTGCCAGCAGTCGCACCGGGGGCGCCCCTGGCGAGCAGTACTTC.

The chain carries TRBV19 and TRBJ1-3; D unclear. CDR1 and CDR2 from the germline V gene are LNHDA and SQIVND (reference sequence). The CDR3 spans 13 residues. V lost 7 bases and J 3 bases, leaving 10 bases between the germline ends. The DNA of the CDR3 is TGTGCCAGTAATCAGGACCGTGGAAACACCATATATTTT. Its protein product is CASNQDRGNTIYF.

V and J are TRBV20-1 and TRBJ2-1; D not certain. Trimming stripped 0 bases from V and 9 bases from J, with 15 bases between. This CDR3 comprises 14 residues. Per germline, CDR1 DFQATT and CDR2 SNEGSKA (reference sequence). This CDR3 reads CSARDADPLGEQFF. CDR3 bases: TGCAGTGCTAGAGATGCCGACCCCTTGGGTGAGCAGTTCTTC.

Worth noting for this clonotype: A read error is likely, as this CDR3 ends without the conserved phenylalanine or tryptophan. This chain links TRBV5-1 with TRBJ1-2, with D hard to call. V gave up 4 bases and J gave up 4 bases, with 17 bases separating them. Germline values: CDR1 SGHRS, CDR2 YFSETQ. The CDR3 covers 15 residues. The CDR3 reads CASSTLSTATYGYTL. CDR3 coding DNA: TGCGCCAGCAGCACCCTGAGCACAGCCACCTATGGCTACACCCTC.

Worth noting for this clonotype: This clone may be a read error of a much larger clone one base away. The V gene is TRBV7-6, the J gene TRBJ2-1, with 9 nucleotides matching TRBD1. The CDR3 totals 16 residues. Germline-derived CDR1 and CDR2 are SGHVS and FNYEAQ. CDR3 sequence (DNA): TGTGCCAACAGCCTCCTACCGGGACAGGGTACTAATGAGCAGTTCTTC. This translates into CANSLLPGQGTNEQFF.

Of note for this clonotype: With a much larger clone just one base away, this may be a read error. The rearrangement links TRBV7-9 to TRBJ2-5; 12 bases fit TRBD2. The CDR3 contains 16 residues. Unmatched junction bases numbered 3, after V lost 2 bases and J lost 2 bases. CDR1 is SEHNR, CDR2 FQNEAQ, per germline (reference sequence). DNA of the CDR3: TGTGCCAGCAGCTTATCCGGGACTAGCGGGCAAGAGACCCAGTACTTC. Its protein product is CASSLSGTSGQETQYF.

The table lists this clonotype with a count of one. This chain connects TRBV7-2 to TRBJ2-5; D remains unclear. Germline loops: CDR1 SGHTA, CDR2 FQGNSA. This CDR3 spans 14 amino acids. V gave up 1 base and J gave up 6 bases, with 12 bases separating them. The CDR3 is CASSLGWTRKTQYF. CDR3 DNA: TGTGCCAGCAGCTTAGGCTGGACGAGAAAGACCCAGTACTTC.

The rearrangement uses TRBV19 and TRBJ1-4; D call uncertain. Trimming shortened V by 11 bases and J by 8 bases, and 18 bases separated the two germline ends. Germline-derived CDR1 and CDR2 are LNHDA and SQIVND (reference sequence). CDR3 length: 13 amino acids. The CDR3 reads CASSWWEGEKLFF. CDR3 bases: TGTGCCTCTTCCTGGTGGGAAGGCGAAAAACTGTTTTTT.

The chain uses TRBV12-3 or TRBV12-4 and TRBJ2-7; D possibly corresponds to TRBD1 (6 bases). There are 13 residues in the CDR3. V was shortened by 7 bases and J by 3 bases, with 13 bases between the two germline ends. CDR3 protein: CASNLEGVYEQYF. The CDR3 nucleotides read TGTGCCAGCAACCTTGAGGGGGTCTACGAGCAGTACTTC.

This clonotype occurred a few times. The V call is TRBV27, the J call TRBJ2-1; the match to TRBD2 covers 11 bases. The CDR3 has 16 amino acids. J lost 1 base, V lost 7 bases, and 6 bases had no gene match. CDR1 and CDR2 from the germline V gene are MNHEY and SMNVEV (reference sequence). The CDR3, as DNA: TGTGCCAGCAATCCTAGCGGGGGGCCGTCCTACAATGAGCAGTTCTTC. As protein: CASNPSGGPSYNEQFF.

The CDR3 nucleotides read TGCGCCAGCAGCCCTCCCGACAGGGGCGGTGAAAAACTGTTTTTT. It codes for CASSPPDRGGEKLFF. The chain is built from TRBV4-1 and TRBJ1-4; 8 nucleotides align to TRBD1. This CDR3 spans 15 amino acids. J was trimmed by 7 bases and V by 4 bases; bases with no gene match: 8. Germline-derived CDR1 and CDR2 are MGHRA and YSYEKL.